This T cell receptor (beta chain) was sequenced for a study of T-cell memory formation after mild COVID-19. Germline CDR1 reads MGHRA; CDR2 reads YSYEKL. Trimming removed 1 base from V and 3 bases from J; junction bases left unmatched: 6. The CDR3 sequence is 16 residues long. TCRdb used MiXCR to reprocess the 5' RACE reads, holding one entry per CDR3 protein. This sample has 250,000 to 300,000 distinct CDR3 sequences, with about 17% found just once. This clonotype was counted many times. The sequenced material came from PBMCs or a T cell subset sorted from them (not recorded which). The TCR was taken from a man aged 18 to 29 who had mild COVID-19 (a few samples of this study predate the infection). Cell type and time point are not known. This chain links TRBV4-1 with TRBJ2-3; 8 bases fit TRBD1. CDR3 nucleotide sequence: TGCGCCAGCAGCCAAGGGAACAACAGGGGGACAGATACGCAGTATTTT. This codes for CASSQGNNRGTDTQYF.